A single sample gave rise to the 19 T cell receptor beta chains below, sequenced in a study of blood T cell repertoires in COVID-19. Sequencing used immunoSEQ multiplex PCR; TCRdb keeps in-frame clones, though not all of them. Of about 200,000 clones listed, about four fifths are singletons. The source material was PBMCs or T cells enriched from blood (not recorded which). These receptors all stem from a man between 40 and 49 years old who had recovered from COVID-19.

The J gene is TRBJ2-5, the V gene TRBV11-2, with D possibly TRBD2 on 7 matching bases. The CDR3 covers 16 residues. CDR1 SGHAT and CDR2 FQNNGV come from the germline V gene. Trimming removed 1 base at V and 1 base at J, with 13 bases between. The CDR3: CASSLVGGGIQETQYF. CDR3 sequence (DNA): TGTGCCAGCAGCTTAGTAGGGGGGGGGATCCAAGAGACCCAGTACTTC.

The chain has TRBV7-2 and TRBJ1-6, with TRBD1 matching 7 bases. CDR1 is SGHTA and CDR2 is FQGNSA in the germline V gene. The CDR3 loop spans 15 amino acids. With V trimmed by 6 bases and J by 5 bases, 7 bases remained unmatched. CDR3 coding DNA: TGTGCCAGCAGTGAGCAGGACAGGAATAATTCACCCCTCCACTTT. It encodes CASSEQDRNNSPLHF.

Notes on this clone: The junction does not match germline at one end; this may be a read error. This chain uses TRBV27 with TRBJ2-4; D remains ambiguous. CDR1 is MNHEY, CDR2 SMNVEV, per germline (reference sequence). This CDR3 has 8 residues. The CDR3 reads CASDLDDF. Written as DNA, the CDR3 is TGTGCCAGCGACTTAGACGACTTC.

The J gene is TRBJ2-3, the V gene TRBV5-1, with TRBD2 identical over 15 bases. The CDR3 length is 19 residues. In germline, CDR1 is SGHRS, CDR2 YFSETQ. V lost 2 bases, J lost 2 bases, and 9 bases stayed unmatched. The CDR3 is CASSFPGTSGGPPTDTQYF. CDR3 nucleotides: TGCGCCAGCAGCTTTCCCGGGACTAGCGGGGGGCCCCCCACAGATACGCAGTATTTT. The whole variable domain, filled in from reference TRBV5-1 and TRBJ2-3, reads KAGVTQTPRYLIKTRGQQVTLSCSPISGHRSVSWYQQTPGQGLQFLFEYFSETQRNKGNFPGRFSGRQFSNSRSEMNVSTLELGDSALYLCASSFPGTSGGPPTDTQYFGPGTRLTVL.

This clone was picked up one time. The chain links TRBV20-1 to TRBJ1-1; 7 positions match TRBD1. Germline CDR1 is DFQATT and CDR2 is SNEGSKA (reference sequence). This CDR3 has 14 residues. The ends lost 3 bases at V and 5 bases at J; junction bases unmatched: 9. The CDR3 loop is CSASPPRGRTEAFF. Written as DNA, the CDR3 is TGCAGTGCTAGTCCCCCCAGGGGGAGGACTGAAGCTTTCTTT.

The chain recombines TRBV29-1 with TRBJ1-3; 8 bases match TRBD1. Germline V gives CDR1 SQVTM, CDR2 ANQGSEA. The CDR3 is made up of 14 amino acids. Unmatched junction bases numbered 5, after V lost 5 bases and J lost 2 bases. This CDR3 is CSVWTGSTGNTIYF. The DNA for the CDR3 is TGCAGCGTTTGGACAGGGTCGACTGGAAACACCATATATTTT.

The V call is TRBV7-9, the J call TRBJ2-2; TRBD1 matches at 7 bases. With V trimmed by 5 bases and J by 3 bases, 12 bases remained unmatched. This CDR3 comprises 17 residues. Germline CDR1 and CDR2: SEHNR and FQNEAQ (reference sequence). The CDR3 sequence is CASSLPGRQGDTGELFF. The CDR3, as DNA: TGTGCCAGCAGCCTTCCAGGGAGACAGGGAGACACCGGGGAGCTGTTTTTT.

The chain uses TRBV18 and TRBJ2-5; D is possibly TRBD1 (6 bases). The CDR3 is made up of 13 amino acids. V was clipped by 4 bases and J by 4 bases, with 10 bases between them. Germline assignment: CDR1 KGHSH and CDR2 LQKENI. CDR3 residues: CASSLQGGETQYF. The CDR3 DNA is TGTGCCAGCTCACTCCAAGGGGGAGAGACCCAGTACTTC.

The genes are TRBV4-1 and TRBJ1-3; D remains ambiguous. The V end was cut by 1 base, the J end by 3 bases, with 10 bases between. CDR1 and CDR2 (germline): MGHRA, YSYEKL. This CDR3 has 15 amino acids. The CDR3 coding sequence is TGCGCCAGCAGCCAAGCCAGGATTGGTGGAAACACCATATATTTT. This encodes CASSQARIGGNTIYF.

The chain has TRBV29-1 and TRBJ2-3, with D unclear. CDR1 SQVTM and CDR2 ANQGSEA come from the germline V gene. With 7 bases removed from V and 6 bases from J, the gap between germline ends came to 11 bases. CDR3 length equals 11 residues. The CDR3 region is CSAEIGDTQYF. The CDR3 DNA sequence: TGCAGCGCCGAGATCGGGGATACGCAGTATTTT.

This clone turned up a few times. V and J are TRBV7-3 and TRBJ2-2; tentative D call: TRBD1 (5 bases). Per germline, CDR1 SGHTA and CDR2 FQGTGA. CDR3 length: 14 amino acids. Trimming took 7 bases from V and 2 from J, leaving 11 bases between them. The CDR3 region has the DNA TGTGCCAGCACTCAGGGAAGAAACACCGGGGAGCTGTTTTTT. It translates to CASTQGRNTGELFF.

The chain recombines TRBV4-1 with TRBJ2-7, with a weak D call TRBD1 (5 bases). Between the trimmed V and J ends, which lost 0 bases and 0 bases, there was a span of 15 bases. Germline CDR1 is MGHRA and CDR2 is YSYEKL. CDR3 length: 17 amino acids. CDR3 nucleotide sequence: TGCGCCAGCAGCCAAGAGGCAATAGGGGTCCTCTCCTACGAGCAGTACTTC. Translation gives CASSQEAIGVLSYEQYF.

V is TRBV7-2 and J is TRBJ1-1; 8 bases are shared with TRBD1. With 2 bases clipped from V and 1 base from J, the junction kept 9 bases outside the gene matches. Germline assignment: CDR1 SGHTA and CDR2 FQGNSA. This CDR3 spans 17 amino acids. CDR3 amino acids: CASSLFGQGAGNTEAFF. DNA of the CDR3: TGTGCCAGCAGCTTATTTGGTCAGGGGGCCGGGAACACTGAAGCTTTCTTT.

The genes are TRBV10-3 and TRBJ1-2; TRBD1 agrees at 9 bases. The CDR3 contains 13 residues. Germline V CDR1 and CDR2: ENHRY, SYGVKD. The V segment lost 9 bases and the J segment 0 bases; nucleotides outside the gene matches: 2. The CDR3 nucleotides are TGTGCCATGGGGGACAGGGCTAACTATGGCTACACCTTC. The encoded protein is CAMGDRANYGYTF.

The chain links TRBV11-2 to TRBJ2-7, with a tentative D call TRBD1 (5 bases). The CDR3 runs to 15 residues. From germline, CDR1 is SGHAT and CDR2 FQNNGV. V lost 1 base and J lost 4, with 14 bases in between. The CDR3 nucleotides are TGTGCCAGCAGCTTAGGGAGCGACAGTTCTTACGAGCAGTACTTC. Translating gives CASSLGSDSSYEQYF.

The V gene is TRBV10-3, the J gene TRBJ1-3; unclear D gene. Per germline, CDR1 ENHRY and CDR2 SYGVKD. CDR3 length equals 14 residues. Between the trimmed V and J ends, which lost 0 bases and 3 bases, there was a span of 6 bases. This CDR3 reads CAISESRGGNTIYF. The CDR3 region has the DNA TGTGCCATCAGTGAGTCGAGAGGTGGAAACACCATATATTTT.

This chain joins TRBV5-1 and TRBJ2-2, with D possibly TRBD2 on 6 matching bases. Per the germline V gene, CDR1 is SGHRS and CDR2 is YFSETQ. Trimming took off 1 base at V and 2 bases at J, with 12 bases between the two ends. The CDR3 runs to 16 residues. The CDR3 DNA is TGCGCCAGCAGCTTGCTCGGGACTCCTAACACCGGGGAGCTGTTTTTT. Translated: CASSLLGTPNTGELFF.

The chain joins TRBV29-1 to TRBJ2-1; no definite D call. V lost 0 bases and J 8 bases, leaving 14 bases between the germline ends. Germline V CDR1 and CDR2: SQVTM, ANQGSEA. The CDR3 is made up of 14 amino acids. The CDR3 nucleotides are TGCAGCGTTGAAGATCTAGGCCTAAGAGATGAGCAGTTCTTC. It specifies CSVEDLGLRDEQFF.

The sample holds a few counts of this clone. J is TRBJ1-2 and V is TRBV3-1 (or the pseudogene TRBV3-2); perhaps TRBD1 as D (6 bases). Germline CDR1 LGHDT, CDR2 YNNKEL (reference sequence). Trimming took 4 bases from V and 8 from J, leaving 20 bases between them. The CDR3 is 15 residues long. The CDR3 DNA is TGTGCCAGCAGCCCGACTACCCTAACAGGGAAAGGCTACACCTTC. Amino acids: CASSPTTLTGKGYTF.